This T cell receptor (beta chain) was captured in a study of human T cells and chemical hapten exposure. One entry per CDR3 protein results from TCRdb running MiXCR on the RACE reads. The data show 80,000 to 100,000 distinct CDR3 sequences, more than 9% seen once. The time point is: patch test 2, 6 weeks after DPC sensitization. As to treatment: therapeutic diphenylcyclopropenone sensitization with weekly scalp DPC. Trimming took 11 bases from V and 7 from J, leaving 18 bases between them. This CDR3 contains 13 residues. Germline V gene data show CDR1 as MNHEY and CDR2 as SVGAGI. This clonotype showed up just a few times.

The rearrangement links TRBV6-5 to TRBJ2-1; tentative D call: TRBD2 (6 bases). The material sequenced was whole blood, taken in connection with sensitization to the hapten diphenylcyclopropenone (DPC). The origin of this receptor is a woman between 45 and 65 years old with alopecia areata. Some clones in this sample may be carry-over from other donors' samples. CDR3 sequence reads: CASRRGSWNEQFF. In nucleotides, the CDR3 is TGTGCCTCCCGCCGGGGGAGCTGGAATGAGCAGTTCTTC.